This is a list of T cell receptor beta chains from one sample in a study of neoadjuvant anti-PD-1 for oral cavity cancer. Sequencing used immunoSEQ multiplex PCR; TCRdb keeps in-frame clones, though not all of them. Of more than 12,000 clones listed, around three quarters were seen once; the top ten hold 3% to 4%. This specimen was PBMCs, taken after nivolumab (anti-PD-1) treatment. The receptors shown here come from a person between 40 and 85 years old with oral cavity squamous cell carcinoma. Each CDR3 is given with its conserved first and last residue. A D gene is named only where the DNA matches it firmly. A clone size is listed for some rows: how often the clone was seen (once, few, many), or a class if it is expanded.

len	v_gene	d_gene	j_gene	abundance	CDR3aa	CDR3nt
13	TRBV6-4	TRBD1	TRBJ2-3	.	CASSGQGGDTQYF	TGTGCCAGCAGTGGACAGGGTGGAGATACGCAGTATTTT
14	TRBV10-3	.	TRBJ2-7	once	CAISFNTQSYEQYF	TGTGCCATCAGTTTCAATACCCAATCCTACGAGCAGTACTTC
11	TRBV6-1	.	TRBJ1-2	few	CASTWENGYTF	TGTGCCAGCACATGGGAGAATGGCTACACCTTC
14	TRBV7-7	.	TRBJ2-2	.	CASSPRTGTGELFF	TGTGCTAGCAGCCCCCGAACAGGGACCGGGGAGCTGTTTTTT
16	TRBV5-1	TRBD1	TRBJ2-1	.	CASSLDVAGGLNEQFF	TGCGCCAGCAGCTTGGATGTGGCAGGGGGCCTAAATGAGCAGTTCTTC
15	TRBV6-1	.	TRBJ2-1	.	CASSDRQRSHNEQFF	TGTGCCAGCAGTGACAGACAGCGGTCCCACAATGAGCAGTTCTTC
14	TRBV18	TRBD2	TRBJ2-7	few	CASSPGTSDNEQYF	TGTGCCAGCTCGCCCGGGACTAGCGATAACGAGCAGTACTTC
14	TRBV2	TRBD1	TRBJ2-2	.	CASSEAEGARELFF	TGTGCCAGCAGTGAAGCAGAGGGGGCCCGGGAGCTGTTTTTT
14	TRBV6-6	.	TRBJ1-4	.	CASSPTGPNEKLFF	TGTGCCAGCAGTCCGACAGGACCTAATGAAAAACTGTTTTTT
15	TRBV5-1	TRBD1	TRBJ2-1	.	CASSQTGQGDNEQFF	TGCGCCAGCAGTCAAACGGGACAGGGGGACAATGAGCAGTTCTTC
13	TRBV9	.	TRBJ1-4	.	CASSVAKGGELFF	TGTGCCAGCAGCGTAGCCAAGGGGGGTGAACTGTTTTTT
15	TRBV5-1	TRBD1	TRBJ2-3	.	CASSSRDSHTDTQYF	TGCGCCAGCAGCTCCCGGGACAGTCACACAGATACGCAGTATTTT
17	TRBV7-6	TRBD2	TRBJ2-3	.	CASSLASGMGSTDTQYF	TGTGCCAGCAGCTTAGCTAGCGGGATGGGAAGCACAGATACGCAGTATTTT
18	TRBV19	TRBD1	TRBJ1-5	medium-sized	CASSIVPGQGFGDQPQHF	TGTGCCAGTAGTATAGTACCGGGACAGGGGTTCGGGGATCAGCCCCAGCATTTT
14	TRBV6-1	.	TRBJ1-3	.	CASSRGEVSVDIYF	TGTGCCAGCAGTCGGGGGGAAGTATCGGTCGACATATATTTT
14	TRBV19	.	TRBJ1-5	.	CASSITGGNQPQHF	TGTGCCAGTAGTATCACTGGGGGGAACCAGCCCCAGCATTTT
14	TRBV9	.	TRBJ1-3	few	CASSVETSGNTIYF	TGTGCCAGCAGCGTAGAGACCTCTGGAAACACCATATATTTT
15	TRBV19	TRBD1	TRBJ2-7	.	CASSPPGTGTYEQYF	TGTGCCAGTAGTCCACCCGGGACAGGGACCTACGAGCAGTACTTC
14	TRBV6-1	.	TRBJ1-2	once	CAIQRGTGDYGYTF	TGTGCCATCCAGAGAGGAACAGGAGACTATGGCTACACCTTC